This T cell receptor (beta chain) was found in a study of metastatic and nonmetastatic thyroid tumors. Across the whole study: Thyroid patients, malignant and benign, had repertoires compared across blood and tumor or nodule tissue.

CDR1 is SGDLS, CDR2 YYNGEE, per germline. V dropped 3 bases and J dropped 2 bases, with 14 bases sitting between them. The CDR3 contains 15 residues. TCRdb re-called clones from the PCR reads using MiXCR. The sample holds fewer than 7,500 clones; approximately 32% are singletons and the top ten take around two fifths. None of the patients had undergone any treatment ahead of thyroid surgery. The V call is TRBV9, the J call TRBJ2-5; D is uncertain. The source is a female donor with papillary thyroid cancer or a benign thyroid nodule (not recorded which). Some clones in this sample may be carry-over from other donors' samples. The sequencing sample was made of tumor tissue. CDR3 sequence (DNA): TGTGCCAGCAGCGGGCGACCGTTTCCACAAGAGACCCAGTACTTC. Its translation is CASSGRPFPQETQYF.